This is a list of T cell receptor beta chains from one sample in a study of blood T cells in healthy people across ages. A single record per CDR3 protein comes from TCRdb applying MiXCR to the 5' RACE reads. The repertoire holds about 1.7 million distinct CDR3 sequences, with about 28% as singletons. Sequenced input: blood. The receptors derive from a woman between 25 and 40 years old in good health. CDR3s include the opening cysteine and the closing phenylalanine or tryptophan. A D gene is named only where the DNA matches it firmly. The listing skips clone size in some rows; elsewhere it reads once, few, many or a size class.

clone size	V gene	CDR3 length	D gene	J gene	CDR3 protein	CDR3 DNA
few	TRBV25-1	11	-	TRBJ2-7	CASTESYEQYF	TGTGCCAGCACCGAATCCTACGAGCAGTACTTC
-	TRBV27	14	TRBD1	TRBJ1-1	CASSQDRAYTEAFF	TGTGCCAGCAGTCAGGACAGGGCTTACACTGAAGCTTTCTTT
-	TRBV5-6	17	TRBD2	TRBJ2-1	CASSATTSGRERNEQFF	TGTGCCAGCAGCGCAACCACTAGCGGGAGGGAAAGGAATGAGCAGTTCTTC
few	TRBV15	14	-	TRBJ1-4	CATSIQGGDEKLFF	TGTGCCACCAGCATTCAGGGAGGAGATGAAAAACTGTTTTTT
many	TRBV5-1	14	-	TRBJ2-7	CASSPAAGSYEQYF	TGCGCCAGCAGCCCGGCGGCAGGATCCTACGAGCAGTACTTC
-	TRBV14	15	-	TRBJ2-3	CASSQDHPSTDTQYF	TGTGCCAGCAGCCAAGATCACCCCTCCACAGATACGCAGTATTTT
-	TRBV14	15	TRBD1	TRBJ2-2	CASSPLGQGIGELFF	TGTGCCAGCAGCCCCCTAGGACAGGGGATCGGGGAGCTGTTTTTT
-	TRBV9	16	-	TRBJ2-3	CASGRWEIPSTDTQYF	TGTGCCAGCGGCCGGTGGGAGATTCCTAGCACAGATACGCAGTATTTT
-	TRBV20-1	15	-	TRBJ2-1	CSAHSRGALREEQFF	TGCAGTGCTCACTCCCGGGGGGCCCTAAGGGAAGAGCAGTTCTTC
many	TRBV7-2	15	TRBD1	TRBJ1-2	CASSAGQGFDYGYTF	TGTGCCAGCAGCGCGGGACAGGGTTTTGACTATGGCTACACCTTC
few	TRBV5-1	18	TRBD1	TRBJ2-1	CASSLGFSGTGAYNEQFF	TGCGCCAGCAGCTTGGGGTTCTCAGGGACAGGTGCCTACAATGAGCAGTTCTTC
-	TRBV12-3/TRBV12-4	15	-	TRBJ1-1	CASRVGLRENTEAFF	TGTGCCAGCAGAGTAGGGCTTCGGGAAAACACTGAAGCTTTCTTT
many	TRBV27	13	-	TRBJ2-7	CASSLQPPYEQYF	TGTGCCAGCAGTTTACAACCCCCCTACGAGCAGTACTTC
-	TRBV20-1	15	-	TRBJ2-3	CSAREGGMITDTQYF	TGCAGTGCTAGAGAGGGGGGTATGATCACAGATACGCAGTATTTT
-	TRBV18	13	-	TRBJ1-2	CASSLGTRIGYTF	TGTGCCAGCTCTCTGGGAACGCGAATAGGCTACACCTTC
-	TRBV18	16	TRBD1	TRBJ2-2	CASSPRTGADTGELFF	TGTGCCAGCTCACCGAGGACAGGGGCCGACACCGGGGAGCTGTTTTTT
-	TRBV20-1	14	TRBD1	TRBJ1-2	CSAPGGQGGYGYTF	TGCAGTGCGCCGGGGGGACAGGGCGGATATGGCTACACCTTC
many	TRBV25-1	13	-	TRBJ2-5	CASSDKGPETQYF	TGTGCCAGCAGTGATAAAGGCCCTGAGACCCAGTACTTC
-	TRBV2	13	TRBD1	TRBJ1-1	CASDTQGATEAFF	TGTGCCAGCGATACCCAGGGGGCCACTGAGGCTTTCTTT
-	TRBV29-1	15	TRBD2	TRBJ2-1	CSVERTSGANNEQFF	TGCAGCGTCGAGCGGACTAGCGGGGCTAACAATGAGCAGTTCTTC
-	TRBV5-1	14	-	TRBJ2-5	CASSIGTPDETQYF	TGCGCCAGCAGCATCGGGACCCCTGATGAGACCCAGTACTTC
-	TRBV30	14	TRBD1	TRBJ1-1	CAWIAAGTGGQAFF	TGTGCCTGGATTGCAGCTGGGACAGGGGGCCAAGCTTTCTTT
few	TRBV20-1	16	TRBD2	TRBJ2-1	CSAVTSGTSSYNEQFF	TGCAGTGCGGTTACTAGCGGGACGAGCTCCTACAATGAGCAGTTCTTC
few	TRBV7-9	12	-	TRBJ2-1	CASSASGNEQFF	TGTGCCAGCAGCGCCTCCGGTAATGAGCAGTTCTTC
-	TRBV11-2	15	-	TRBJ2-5	CASSLGVMPQETQYF	TGTGCCAGCAGCTTAGGTGTAATGCCTCAAGAGACCCAGTACTTC
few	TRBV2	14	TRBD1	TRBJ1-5	CASSLGQGVQPQHF	TGTGCCAGCAGCTTGGGACAGGGTGTGCAGCCCCAGCATTTT
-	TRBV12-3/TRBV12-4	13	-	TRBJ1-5	CASRATGTQPQHF	TGTGCCAGCAGAGCAACAGGGACCCAGCCCCAGCATTTT
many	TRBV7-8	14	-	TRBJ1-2	CASSSGFRGYGYTF	TGTGCCAGCAGCTCAGGGTTTCGAGGCTATGGCTACACCTTC
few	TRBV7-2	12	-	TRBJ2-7	CASRSGGDSQYF	TGTGCCAGCAGATCCGGGGGGGACAGTCAGTACTTC
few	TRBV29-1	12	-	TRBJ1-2	CSVTQALDGYTF	TGCAGCGTTACTCAGGCGCTGGATGGCTACACCTTC
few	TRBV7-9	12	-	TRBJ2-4	CASSSDKNIQYF	TGTGCCAGCAGCTCTGACAAAAACATTCAGTACTTC
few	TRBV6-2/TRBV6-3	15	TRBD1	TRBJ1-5	CASSNVRDSLRPQHF	TGTGCCAGCAGTAATGTCCGGGACAGCCTCCGGCCCCAGCATTTT
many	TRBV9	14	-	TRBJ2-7	CASSADENPYEQYF	TGTGCCAGCAGCGCGGACGAGAATCCCTACGAGCAGTACTTC
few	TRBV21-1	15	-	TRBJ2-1	CASSTQDSENNGQFF	TGTGCCAGCAGCACGCAGGACAGTGAGAACAATGGGCAGTTCTTC
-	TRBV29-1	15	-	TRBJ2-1	CGVALGGVSYNEQFF	TGCGGCGTGGCCCTTGGCGGGGTCTCCTACAATGAGCAGTTCTTC
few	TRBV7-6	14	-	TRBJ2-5	CASSPRGILTTQYF	TGTGCCAGCAGCCCGAGAGGGATTTTAACCACCCAGTACTTC
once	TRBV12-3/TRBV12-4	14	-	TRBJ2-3	CASSREVSTDTQYF	TGTGCCAGCAGCAGGGAGGTGAGCACAGATACGCAGTATTTT
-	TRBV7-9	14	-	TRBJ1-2	CASSLISQGNGYTF	TGTGCCAGCAGCTTAATCTCACAGGGAAACGGCTACACCTTC
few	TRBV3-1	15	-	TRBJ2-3	CASSQGRTFTDTQYF	TGTGCCAGCAGCCAAGGCAGAACCTTCACAGATACGCAGTATTTT
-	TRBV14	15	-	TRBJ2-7	CASSQGRGTTYEQYF	TGTGCCAGCAGCCAAGGAAGAGGGACCACCTACGAGCAGTACTTC
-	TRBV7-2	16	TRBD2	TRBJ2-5	CASSLRLAVYQETQYF	TGTGCCAGCAGCCTCCGACTAGCGGTGTACCAAGAGACCCAGTACTTC
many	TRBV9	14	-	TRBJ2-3	CASHREPSTDTQYF	TGTGCCAGCCACCGCGAGCCCAGCACAGATACGCAGTATTTT
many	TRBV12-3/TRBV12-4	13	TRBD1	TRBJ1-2	CASSNRDSSFYTF	TGTGCCAGCAGTAATCGGGACAGCAGTTTCTACACCTTC
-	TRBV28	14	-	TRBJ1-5	CASLLHGRNQPQHF	TGTGCCAGCCTCTTGCACGGCCGCAATCAGCCCCAGCATTTT
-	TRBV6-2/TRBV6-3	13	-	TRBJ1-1	CASSYSGGRWAFF	TGTGCCAGCAGTTACTCTGGGGGAAGATGGGCTTTCTTT